This TCR beta chain was profiled in a study of response to subunit inactivated influenza vaccine. This clonotype was observed a few times. J lost 9 bases, V lost 0 bases, and 8 bases had no gene match. Germline V gene lookup returns CDR1 SGHRS and CDR2 YFSETQ. The CDR3 totals 16 residues. TCRdb reprocessed the RT-PCR reads via MiXCR and lists one record per CDR3 protein. The sample records about 520,000 distinct CDR3 sequences, roughly 25% being singletons. Sequenced material: CD4+ T cells sorted from PBMCs, taken 5 days after vaccination. V is TRBV5-1 and J is TRBJ2-1, with 11 nucleotides matching TRBD1. This receptor was taken from a man aged 45-60 years who received an inactivated influenza vaccine. In DNA form, the CDR3 reads TGCGCCAGCAGCTTGGTTAGGGACAGGGGGTTTAGTGAGCAGTTCTTC. This encodes CASSLVRDRGFSEQFF.